The rows below give T cell receptor beta chains drawn from one sample of a study of identical twins. TCRdb called the 5' RACE reads again in MiXCR, with one record for every CDR3 protein. The sample contains approximately 220,000 distinct CDR3 sequences, roughly 7.5% of which appear only once. This sample was shared with a second study, whose subject was yellow fever vaccine responses in identical twins.

Sequences were obtained from memory (CD45RO+) T cells sorted from blood. All receptors come from a woman aged 18-29 years in good health. Both conserved end residues are part of each CDR3. Each record gives: V gene, D gene, clone size, J gene, CDR3 protein, CDR3 DNA. D genes are given only for firm matches. Size values are once, few and many counts, or a class for expanded clones, and some rows have none.

>TRBV20-1|NA|many|TRBJ2-3
CSARVYGRTDTQYF
TGCAGTGCTAGAGTTTACGGCCGCACAGATACGCAGTATTTT
>TRBV12-3/TRBV12-4|TRBD2|many|TRBJ2-3
CASSSLAVSTDTQYF
TGTGCCAGCAGCTCCCTAGCGGTCAGCACAGATACGCAGTATTTT
>TRBV20-1|NA|many|TRBJ2-2
CSARGGQEAGELFF
TGCAGTGCTAGAGGGGGCCAGGAAGCCGGGGAGCTGTTTTTT
>TRBV7-9|NA|many|TRBJ1-1
CASRPTGYTEAFF
TGTGCCAGCAGACCCACAGGGTACACTGAAGCTTTCTTT
>TRBV6-5|TRBD1|many|TRBJ1-1
CASSYLTTGQGEEAFF
TGTGCCAGCAGTTACTTGACGACTGGACAGGGCGAAGAGGCTTTCTTT
>TRBV20-1|NA|many|TRBJ2-7
CSASDYSEQYF
TGCAGTGCTAGCGACTATTCTGAGCAGTACTTC
>TRBV20-1|NA|few|TRBJ2-3
CSARNSITDTQYF
TGCAGTGCTAGAAACAGTATAACAGATACGCAGTATTTT
>TRBV28|NA|few|TRBJ2-1
CASSLIARSQGNEQFF
TGTGCCAGCAGTTTAATAGCCCGTTCCCAGGGTAATGAGCAGTTCTTC
>TRBV14|NA|many|TRBJ2-3
CASSQVGVRDTQYF
TGTGCCAGCAGCCAAGTCGGAGTGAGGGATACGCAGTATTTT
>TRBV5-4|NA|few|TRBJ1-6
CASSLSGRGDSPLHF
TGTGCCAGCAGCTTGAGCGGGCGAGGAGATTCACCCCTCCACTTT
>TRBV20-1|TRBD1|few|TRBJ1-1
CSAKAGTGGLEAFF
TGCAGTGCTAAAGCGGGGACAGGGGGATTGGAAGCTTTCTTT
>TRBV20-1|NA|NA|TRBJ1-1
CSARDRGGTEAFF
TGCAGTGCTAGAGACAGGGGAGGAACTGAAGCTTTCTTT
>TRBV9|NA|many|TRBJ2-3
CASSVGGLASLEDTQYF
TGTGCCAGCAGCGTTGGGGGCCTAGCGTCTCTAGAGGATACGCAGTATTTT
>TRBV28|NA|few|TRBJ2-1
CASSPFEAGRDNEQFF
TGTGCCAGCAGTCCCTTTGAGGCAGGGCGGGACAATGAGCAGTTCTTC
>TRBV5-4|NA|NA|TRBJ2-3
CASSFPQPDTQYF
TGTGCCAGCAGCTTTCCCCAGCCAGATACGCAGTATTTT
>TRBV12-3/TRBV12-4|TRBD2|few|TRBJ2-3
CASSGTSGGGTDTQYF
TGTGCCAGCAGTGGGACTAGCGGGGGGGGCACAGATACGCAGTATTTT
>TRBV15|NA|NA|TRBJ2-4
CATSREGTAKNIQYF
TGTGCCACCAGCAGAGAGGGGACAGCCAAAAACATTCAGTACTTC
>TRBV3-1|NA|many|TRBJ2-2
CASSQVTELFF
TGTGCCAGCAGCCAAGTAACGGAGCTGTTTTTT
>TRBV7-8|NA|many|TRBJ2-2
CASGITGELFF
TGTGCCAGCGGGATCACCGGGGAGCTGTTTTTT
>TRBV2|TRBD1|few|TRBJ2-6
CAVGQGSSSGANVLTF
TGTGCCGTTGGACAGGGGTCATCCTCTGGGGCCAACGTCCTGACTTTC
>TRBV28|TRBD1|many|TRBJ1-5
CASSDPRGARQPQHF
TGTGCCAGCAGTGACCCCAGGGGGGCGCGTCAGCCCCAGCATTTT
>TRBV9|TRBD1|NA|TRBJ2-5
CASSVAPGGQGQETQYF
TGTGCCAGCAGCGTAGCTCCCGGCGGACAGGGGCAAGAGACCCAGTACTTC
>TRBV3-1|NA|many|TRBJ1-2
CASSPSGLIGYTF
TGTGCCAGCAGCCCGAGCGGACTTATTGGCTACACCTTC
>TRBV11-2|TRBD2|NA|TRBJ2-5
CASSPMGGDGETQYF
TGTGCCAGCAGCCCTATGGGGGGGGACGGGGAGACCCAGTACTTC
>TRBV20-1|NA|NA|TRBJ1-5
CSARDGQASSNQPQHF
TGCAGTGCTAGAGATGGTCAGGCTTCGAGCAATCAGCCCCAGCATTTT
>TRBV7-2|NA|NA|TRBJ2-7
CASSVQGGEQYF
TGTGCCAGCAGCGTGCAGGGGGGCGAGCAGTACTTC
>TRBV5-1|NA|many|TRBJ2-3
CASSSWGLGNLDTQYF
TGCGCCAGCAGCTCATGGGGACTTGGAAACTTAGATACGCAGTATTTT
>TRBV12-3/TRBV12-4|TRBD1|many|TRBJ1-4
CASSGIPGQGDEKLFF
TGTGCCAGCAGTGGGATACCGGGACAGGGAGATGAAAAACTGTTTTTT
>TRBV12-3/TRBV12-4|NA|NA|TRBJ2-3
CASVRGGGTDTQYF
TGTGCCAGTGTAAGGGGGGGGGGTACGGATACGCAGTATTTT
>TRBV24-1|TRBD2|many|TRBJ2-3
CATSDLMREGTETQYF
TGTGCCACCAGTGATTTGATGCGGGAGGGTACTGAAACGCAGTATTTT
>TRBV5-1|NA|many|TRBJ1-5
CASSLEGGIGQPQHF
TGCGCCAGCAGCTTGGAAGGGGGGATAGGTCAGCCCCAGCATTTT
>TRBV24-1|NA|NA|TRBJ2-7
CATSDPGQAYEQYF
TGTGCCACCAGTGATCCGGGACAAGCATACGAGCAGTACTTC
>TRBV6-2/TRBV6-3|TRBD1|many|TRBJ2-7
CASSYTQGRPRDEQYF
TGTGCCAGCAGTTACACACAGGGGCGCCCAAGGGACGAGCAGTACTTC
>TRBV4-2|TRBD2|few|TRBJ2-2
CASSPLGSGSGGTGELFF
TGTGCCAGCAGCCCCTTGGGTAGCGGGAGTGGTGGCACCGGGGAGCTGTTTTTT
>TRBV10-3|NA|many|TRBJ1-5
CATEASGSNQPQHF
TGTGCCACCGAAGCGTCCGGAAGCAATCAGCCCCAGCATTTT
>TRBV12-3/TRBV12-4|NA|many|TRBJ1-5
CASSLHSNQPQHF
TGTGCCAGCAGTTTACATAGCAATCAGCCCCAGCATTTT
>TRBV12-3/TRBV12-4|NA|NA|TRBJ2-7
CASSFGQGLYEQYF
TGTGCCAGCAGTTTTGGTCAGGGTCTCTACGAGCAGTACTTC
>TRBV20-1|NA|few|TRBJ1-6
CSASKNSDNSPLHF
TGCAGTGCTAGCAAGAATTCCGATAATTCACCCCTCCACTTT
>TRBV6-5|TRBD2|NA|TRBJ2-3
CASSYTLAGGRTDTQYF
TGTGCCAGCAGTTACACCCTAGCGGGGGGCCGCACAGATACGCAGTATTTT
>TRBV6-5|NA|few|TRBJ2-5
CASSYGWGETQYF
TGTGCCAGCAGTTACGGCTGGGGGGAGACCCAGTACTTC
>TRBV12-3/TRBV12-4|NA|NA|TRBJ1-2
CASSPGQFTTYGYTF
TGTGCCAGCAGCCCGGGACAATTTACCACCTATGGCTACACCTTC
>TRBV12-3/TRBV12-4|NA|many|TRBJ2-3
CATSGQGAQEFTDTQYF
TGTGCCACCTCGGGACAAGGGGCCCAGGAATTCACAGATACGCAGTATTTT
>TRBV7-2|NA|many|TRBJ1-2
CASSLQGRTYGYTF
TGTGCCAGCAGCTTACAGGGACGAACCTATGGCTACACCTTC
>TRBV5-1|NA|many|TRBJ2-4
CASSLVSDLAKNIQYF
TGCGCCAGCAGCTTGGTTTCGGACCTAGCCAAAAACATTCAGTACTTC
>TRBV12-3/TRBV12-4|NA|many|TRBJ1-5
CASTVQGPTPQHF
TGTGCCAGCACCGTACAGGGTCCTACGCCCCAGCATTTT
>TRBV7-9|NA|many|TRBJ2-1
CASSLAGGTLANNEQFF
TGTGCCAGCAGCTTAGCTGGTGGGACACTAGCTAACAATGAGCAGTTCTTC
>TRBV13|NA|NA|TRBJ1-1
CASSFGVLNTEAFF
TGTGCCAGCAGCTTCGGAGTTCTGAACACTGAAGCTTTCTTT
>TRBV2|TRBD1|many|TRBJ1-1
CASSDRGNTEAFF
TGTGCCAGCAGCGACAGGGGGAACACTGAAGCTTTCTTT
>TRBV30|NA|NA|TRBJ2-6
CAWSVDSGANVLTF
TGTGCCTGGAGTGTGGACTCTGGGGCCAACGTCCTGACTTTC
>TRBV7-9|TRBD1|few|TRBJ2-3
CASSQDRGNADTQYF
TGTGCCAGCAGCCAGGACAGGGGGAACGCAGATACGCAGTATTTT
>TRBV12-5|TRBD2|few|TRBJ2-1
CASTAGGYEQFF
TGTGCTAGTACAGCGGGGGGGTATGAGCAGTTCTTC
>TRBV19|NA|NA|TRBJ2-1
CASGGARVEQFF
TGTGCCAGTGGGGGGGCGCGGGTTGAGCAGTTCTTC
>TRBV20-1|NA|NA|TRBJ1-2
CSAPGFSANYGYTF
TGCAGTGCTCCAGGGTTCTCAGCTAACTATGGCTACACCTTC
>TRBV27|NA|many|TRBJ2-4
CASRPVSLAKNIQYF
TGTGCCAGCAGACCTGTATCCCTAGCCAAAAACATTCAGTACTTC
>TRBV18|NA|NA|TRBJ2-7
CASSPTDGHYEQYF
TGTGCCAGCTCACCAACTGACGGACACTACGAGCAGTACTTC
>TRBV20-1|NA|few|TRBJ2-3
CSTTGVPTDTQYF
TGCAGTACCACGGGGGTGCCCACAGATACGCAGTATTTT